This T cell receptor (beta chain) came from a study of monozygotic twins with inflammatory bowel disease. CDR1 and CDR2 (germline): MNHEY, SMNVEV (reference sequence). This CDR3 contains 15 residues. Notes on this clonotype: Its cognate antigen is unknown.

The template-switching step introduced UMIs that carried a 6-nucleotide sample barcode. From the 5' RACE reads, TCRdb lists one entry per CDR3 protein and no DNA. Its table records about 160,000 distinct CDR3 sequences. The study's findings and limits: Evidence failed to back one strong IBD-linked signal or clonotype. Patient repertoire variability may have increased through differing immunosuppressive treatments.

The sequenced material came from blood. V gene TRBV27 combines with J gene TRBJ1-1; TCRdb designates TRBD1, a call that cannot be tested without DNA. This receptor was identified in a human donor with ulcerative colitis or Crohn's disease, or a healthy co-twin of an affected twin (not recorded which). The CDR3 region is CASSSPGAQGTEAFF.